This paragraph reports one T cell receptor beta chain. This clonotype was detected many times. Its binding antigen is unknown. Base-call qualities are not available, and no considerably larger clone is one nucleotide away. Sequencing instrument: Illumina Genome Analyzer IIx. TCRdb itself trimmed the public reads at Q25 with fastp, ran MiXCR and retained productive beta chains. Each record represents a unique CDR3 protein, reported with the most common genes and DNA among its rows. Here the sample has about 29,000 distinct CDR3 sequences; 15% to 20% occur a single time. The leading ten clones occupy 3.5% of the sample. These data belong to a study of patients with pleural tuberculosis (dated 2014 in TCRdb). V gives up 0 bases and J gives up 6 bases, and the segment between their germline ends measures 18 bases. The CDR3, cysteine through phenylalanine, is 15 amino acids long. CDR3 DNA only is kept here, 45 bases in frame from base 1. For CDR1 and CDR2, the germline V gene (reference sequence) lists DFQATT and SNEGSKA.

The sequencing input was peripheral blood. The chain is assembled from TRBV20-1 and TRBJ2-7; the D match is possibly TRBD1 or TRBD2, with 5 bases aligned in each. The TCR originated in a human donor with pleural tuberculosis. The CDR3 protein: CSARDLGTQPGEQYF. The nucleotide sequence is given as TGCAGTGCTAGAGATCTTGGGACCCAACCTGGCGAGCAGTACTTC.